These 15 T cell receptor beta chains share one sample of origin, sequenced in a study of T cell responses to AZD1222 COVID-19 vaccine. Assay: immunoSEQ multiplex PCR; the TCRdb copy retains only in-frame clones and omits some. The data show more than 140,000 clones, under 95% seen once. Material: peripheral blood, obtained on day 0 of AZD1222 vaccination. The receptors stem from an adult in good health.

This chain joins TRBV21-1 and TRBJ2-3. TRBV21-1 is labeled a pseudogene. CDR3 length equals 11 residues. As DNA, the CDR3 is TGTGCCAGCAGTATAGGGGATACGCAGTATTTT. Its protein is CASSIGDTQYF.

This clone was recorded only once. This sequence joins TRBV9 and TRBJ2-1; 12 bases fit TRBD2. The CDR3 covers 16 residues. CDR1 is SGDLS, CDR2 YYNGEE, per germline. The V gene end was trimmed by 2 bases and the J gene end by 4 bases; junction bases not matched to a gene: 4. DNA for the CDR3: TGTGCCAGCAGCGTCGGGACTAGCGGGTCGTACAATGAGCAGTTCTTC. As protein: CASSVGTSGSYNEQFF.

Here the CDR3 reads CASTRSGMDTEAFF. DNA for the CDR3: TGTGCCAGCACCCGTAGTGGTATGGACACTGAAGCTTTCTTT. This chain links TRBV9 with TRBJ1-1; D gene uncertain. The germline V gene has CDR1 SGDLS and CDR2 YYNGEE. V shed 6 bases and J shed 3 bases, with 15 bases lying between them. The CDR3 runs 14 residues.

In this sample, this clone turned up once. This sequence joins TRBV25-1 and TRBJ1-1, with TRBD1 matching over 9 bases. The CDR3 has 15 residues. Per the germline V gene, CDR1 is MGHDK and CDR2 is SYGVNS. Germline trimming cut 3 bases from V and 5 bases from J; bases unmatched to any gene: 7. The CDR3 reads CASSEPQGAGTEAFF. The DNA of the CDR3 is TGTGCCAGCAGTGAGCCACAGGGGGCGGGGACTGAAGCTTTCTTT.

CDR3 nucleotides: TGTGCCAGTAGTAAGTATATGAACACTGAAGCTTTCTTT. It is translated as CASSKYMNTEAFF. The chain couples TRBV19 to TRBJ1-1; D gene unclear. Germline CDR1 LNHDA, CDR2 SQIVND (reference sequence). The V and J ends lost 4 bases and 0 bases respectively, with 6 bases between them. This CDR3 is built from 13 residues.

This chain connects TRBV5-5 to TRBJ1-4; 7 positions agree with TRBD1. This CDR3 is 14 amino acids long. With 6 bases clipped from V and 8 bases from J, the junction kept 10 bases outside the gene matches. CDR1 and CDR2 (germline): SGHKS, YYEKEE (reference sequence). The CDR3 region has the DNA TGTGCCAGCACCCAGACAGGGATTACGGAAAAACTGTTTTTT. Amino acids: CASTQTGITEKLFF. Full variable domain (remainder filled in from reference TRBV5-5 and TRBJ1-4): DAGVTQSPTHLIKTRGQQVTLRCSPISGHKSVSWYQQVLGQGPQFIFQYYEKEERGRGNFPDRFSARQFPNYSSELNVNALLLGDSALYLCASTQTGITEKLFFGSGTQLSVL.

This clone has more than one count but fewer than ten. The rearrangement uses TRBV6-5 and TRBJ2-7, with TRBD2 identical over 10 bases. Germline V gene sequence: CDR1 MNHEY, CDR2 SVGAGI. J was trimmed by 2 bases and V by 2 bases; bases with no gene match: 3. The CDR3 is 15 amino acids. The CDR3 region is CASSYRTSGPYEQYF. The CDR3 DNA sequence: TGTGCCAGCAGTTACCGGACTAGCGGCCCCTACGAGCAGTACTTC.

The rearrangement joins TRBV27 to TRBJ1-1; D is unresolved. This CDR3 is 12 amino acids long. Germline CDR1 and CDR2: MNHEY and SMNVEV (reference sequence). Trimming took 3 bases from V and 2 from J, leaving 4 bases between them. DNA of the CDR3: TGTGCCAGCAGTTTGTTAAACACTGAAGCTTTCTTT. It encodes CASSLLNTEAFF.

This sequence joins TRBV18 and TRBJ2-5; tentative D call: TRBD1 (6 bases). The V end was cut by 3 bases, the J end by 4 bases, with 15 bases between. The CDR3 totals 15 residues. Germline-derived CDR1 and CDR2 are KGHSH and LQKENI. CDR3 DNA sequence: TGTGCCAGCTCACCTAATAGGGGGAGAGGAGAGACCCAGTACTTC. Its translation is CASSPNRGRGETQYF.

The J gene is TRBJ1-6, the V gene TRBV18; no reliable D call. The ends were cut back, 6 bases at V and 4 bases at J, with 4 bases in the middle. CDR1 is KGHSH and CDR2 is LQKENI in the germline V gene. The CDR3 covers 12 residues. As DNA, the CDR3 is TGTGCCAGCTCGGCGTATAATTCACCCCTCCACTTT. Translation: CASSAYNSPLHF.

The chain links TRBV5-6 to TRBJ1-6, with TRBD1 as a possible D gene (5 bases). CDR1 and CDR2 (germline): SGHDT, YYEEEE. Trimming stripped 2 bases from V and 12 bases from J, with 12 bases between. The CDR3 totals 13 residues. DNA of the CDR3: TGTGCCAGCAGCTTATACAGGTCCGAACCCCTCCACTTT. It encodes CASSLYRSEPLHF.

The chain employs TRBV5-1 and TRBJ1-6; 8 bases agree with TRBD1. Germline V gives CDR1 SGHRS, CDR2 YFSETQ. Trimming took 4 bases from V and 0 from J; bases not matched to a gene: 9. The CDR3 consists of 18 residues. As DNA, the CDR3 is TGCGCCAGCAGCCCGTCCCAGGGGGCCTTCTCCTATAATTCACCCCTCCACTTT. Its protein product is CASSPSQGAFSYNSPLHF.

The chain uses TRBV6-5 and TRBJ2-6; no firm D call. Trimming left V 6 bases short and J 1 base short, with 10 bases between. Looked up from germline, CDR1 is MNHEY and CDR2 is SVGAGI. This CDR3 spans 15 amino acids. CDR3 sequence: CASRQDLSGANVLTF. The DNA for the CDR3 is TGTGCCAGCAGGCAAGATCTTTCTGGGGCCAACGTCCTGACTTTC.

The chain combines TRBV29-1 with TRBJ1-3; no reliable D call. CDR3 length: 13 amino acids. CDR1 and CDR2 (germline): SQVTM, ANQGSEA. With 5 bases removed from V and 1 base from J, the gap between germline ends came to 9 bases. The chain's CDR3 is CSVSEHSGNTIYF. As DNA, the CDR3 is TGCAGCGTTTCGGAGCATTCTGGAAACACCATATATTTT. The whole variable domain, filled in from reference TRBV29-1 and TRBJ1-3, reads SAVISQKPSRDICQRGTSLTIQCQVDSQVTMMFWYRQQPGQSLTLIATANQGSEATYESGFVIDKFPISRPNLTFSTLTVSNMSPEDSSIYLCSVSEHSGNTIYFGEGSWLTVV.

The chain is built from TRBV20-1 and TRBJ1-6, with D uncertain. Germline CDR1 DFQATT, CDR2 SNEGSKA (reference sequence). There are 14 residues in the CDR3. The V gene lost 3 bases and the J gene lost 3 bases, with 9 bases spanning the gap. This CDR3 reads CSASGDFYNSPLHF. CDR3 coding DNA: TGCAGTGCTAGTGGCGATTTCTATAATTCACCCCTCCACTTT.